The 3 T cell receptor beta chains below come from one sample, sequenced in a study of blood T cell repertoires in COVID-19. Assay used: immunoSEQ multiplex PCR; TCRdb lists only in-frame clones, some missing. The table shows about 220,000 clones, with roughly 88% occurring only once. The specimen was peripheral blood. Every receptor here comes from a man in his forties who had recovered from COVID-19.

This clone was seen only once. The DNA for the CDR3 is TGTGCCAGTAGGACAGGGGCTAGCACAGATACGCAGTATTTT. This codes for CASRTGASTDTQYF. V usage is TRBV19 and J usage is TRBJ2-3; TRBD1 agrees at 8 bases. The CDR3 covers 14 residues. The V and J ends lost 6 bases and 0 bases, in that order; junction bases with no gene match: 2. Germline V CDR1 and CDR2: LNHDA, SQIVND (reference sequence).

The chain has TRBV11-2 and TRBJ2-3; TRBD2 matches 10 bases. V was pared by 6 bases and J by 4 bases, with 10 bases of the junction left unmatched. CDR1 and CDR2 (germline): SGHAT, FQNNGV. The CDR3 loop spans 16 amino acids. CDR3 nucleotides: TGTGCCAGCAGACCAATTAGCGGGGGGTTGCCAGATACGCAGTATTTT. It specifies CASRPISGGLPDTQYF. The complete variable domain, with remaining parts taken from reference TRBV11-2 and TRBJ2-3, reads EAGVAQSPRYKIIEKRQSVAFWCNPISGHATLYWYQQILGQGPKLLIQFQNNGVVDDSQLPKDRFSAERLKGVDSTLKIQPAKLEDSAVYLCASRPISGGLPDTQYFGPGTRLTVL.

For the CDR3, the DNA is TGTGCCAGTAGCCGCGGACAGGGGGACTCCTACAATGAGCAGTTCTTC. This sequence encodes CASSRGQGDSYNEQFF. The chain is built from TRBV19 and TRBJ2-1; TRBD1 agrees at 10 bases. Germline V lookup: CDR1 LNHDA, CDR2 SQIVND (reference sequence). The length of the CDR3 is 16 residues. V dropped 6 bases and J dropped 0; count of bases not matched to a gene: 5.